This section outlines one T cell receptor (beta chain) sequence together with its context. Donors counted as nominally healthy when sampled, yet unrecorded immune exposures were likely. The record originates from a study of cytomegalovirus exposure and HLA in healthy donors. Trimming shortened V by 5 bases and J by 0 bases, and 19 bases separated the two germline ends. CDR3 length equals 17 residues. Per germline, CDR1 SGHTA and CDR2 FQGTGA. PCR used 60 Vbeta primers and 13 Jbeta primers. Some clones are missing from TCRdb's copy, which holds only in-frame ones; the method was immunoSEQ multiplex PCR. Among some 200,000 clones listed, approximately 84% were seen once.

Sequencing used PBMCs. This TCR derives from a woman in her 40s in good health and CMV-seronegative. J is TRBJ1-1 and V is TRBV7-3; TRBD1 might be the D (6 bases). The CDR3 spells CASSRNVATGLNTEAFF. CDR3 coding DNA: TGTGCCAGCAGCCGAAACGTTGCGACAGGACTGAACACTGAAGCTTTCTTT.